Reported below is one T cell receptor beta chain. The antigen it recognizes is unknown. This record comes from a study of CXCR3-negative and CXCR3-positive naive CD8 T cells (dated by TCRdb to between 2019 and 2020). Broadly, across the study: In total, about 135 million TRB reads were obtained, corresponding to roughly 1.5 +/- 0.3 million reads per library. The diversity and physicochemical repertoire analyses included 11 donors pooled from two independent experiments. TRBV-TRBJ cluster analysis included naive subsets from roughly 5 donors and memory cells from 3 donors.

For every CD8+ T cell subset, 300,000 cells were flow-sorted straight into RLT lysis buffer, and each subset was sorted in triplicate. Naive CD8+ T cells were defined stringently as CD45RO-CCR7+CD27+CD95- to exclude memory contaminants. Peripheral blood mononuclear cells were isolated from buffy coats by standard density gradient centrifugation. A FACSAria III was used to flow-sort naive CXCR3-negative and CXCR3-positive CD8+ T cells. An RNeasy Mini Kit was used to extract total RNA from the sorted cells. The cysteine opens and the phenylalanine closes a CDR3 of 15 amino acids. No DNA has been recorded. CDR1 and CDR2 are drawn from the germline V gene: KGHDR, SFDVKD. Sequencing used a NextSeq 550. The Human TCR Profiling Kit (MiLaboratory) was used to prepare UMI-labeled 5' RACE TRB cDNA libraries. cDNA synthesis used the entire amount of extracted RNA, and PCR amplification then used the entire amount of cDNA produced. Libraries were prepared in parallel with an identical number of PCR cycles. On the study's bioinformatics: About 48,000 +/- 9,800 unique UMI-labeled TRB cDNA molecules per library were extracted with MIGEC and MiXCR, with at least two reads per UMI required. On average, each library contained approximately 40,000 +/- 10,000 functional in-frame TRB CDR3 nucleotide clonotypes without stop codons. After each sample was downsampled to 5000 UMI-labeled TRB molecules, VDJtools was used to calculate diversity metrics such as normalized Shannon-Wiener and Chao1. VDJtools was used to calculate clonotype-size-weighted physicochemical properties of the central five CDR3 residues, namely interaction energy, strength, volume and Kidera factor 4. With the reads reprocessed by TCRdb, a single entry stands for each CDR3 protein sequence and no DNA is reported. The V and J calls were determined by TCRdb, not by the authors. The sample's table lists a count of 100,000 to 150,000 distinct CDR3 sequences. The top ten hold roughly 0.3% of the sample.

Overall study results and their limits: Because CXCR3 expression was partially decreased after cryopreservation, freshly isolated PBMCs were used for most assays. Because surface CD5, which has been linked to self-reactivity in mice, was comparable between naive subsets, TCR interaction strength was also inferred from TRB CDR3 physicochemical properties. Both naive subsets had comparably high repertoire diversity, while memory CD8+ T cells had much lower repertoire diversity. TRBV-TRBJ usage was similar between naive CXCR3-negative and CXCR3-positive cells from the same donor, while memory cells showed distinct patterns. Compared with CXCR3-negative naive cells, CXCR3-positive naive cells had TRB CDR3s with higher hydrophobicity (lower Kidera factor 4), lower energy, and higher strength and volume indices.

This TCR came from a human donor in good health. Some clones in this sample may be carry-over from other donors' samples. This chain joins TRBV24-1 to TRBJ2-2. Sequenced input: naive CXCR3- CD8+ T cells from blood. The label giving this sample's cell subset or site can be read as: CD45RO-CCR7+CD27+CD95- naive CD8+ T cells lacking CXCR3 (TNR3-). CDR3 sequence: CATSASVANTGELFF.